Each of the 9 T cell receptor beta chains below was sequenced from the same sample in a study of T cell clonality in common variable immunodeficiency. General study results and limits: Reportedly, TCR beta sequences from common variable immunodeficiency showed fewer deletions and N-nucleotide insertions.

TCRdb's table, derived via immunoSEQ multiplex PCR, lists solely in-frame clones and lacks some. The sample includes about 33,000 clones, none of them occurring once. The antigens these receptors bind are not known. Sequencing used peripheral blood mononuclear cells. The receptors come from a human donor with common variable immunodeficiency.

The CDR3 sequence is CASSLGASGSSTDTQYF. CDR3 DNA (partial): TGCGCCAGCAGCTTGGGGGCTAGCGGATCTAGCACAGATACG. The V and J genes are TRBV5-1 and TRBJ2-3, with 7 bases that match TRBD2. The read gets to within 3 residues of the CDR3 end, and the germline J gene fills in the rest. This CDR3 region has 17 residues. V gave up 0 bases and J gave up 0 bases; unmatched junction bases: 7. Germline CDR1 and CDR2: SGHRS and YFSETQ.

This clone showed up many times. The observed sequence ends 3 residues before the CDR3 terminus, with the missing tail filled in from the germline J gene. The V call is TRBV29-1, the J call TRBJ1-1; D unclear. The germline CDR1 and CDR2 sequences are SQVTM and ANQGSEA. V was clipped by 4 bases and J by 4 bases, with 13 bases between them. The CDR3 is made up of 13 amino acids. The covered CDR3 bases are TGCAGCGTTGGCCAATCCGAGGGCACTGAA. It codes for CSVGQSEGTE. The entire CDR3 protein is CSVGQSEGTEAFF.

The sample holds many counts of this clone. The read ends 3 residues early relative to the CDR3; the germline J gene fills the gap. The genes are TRBV20-1 and TRBJ2-1; TRBD1 matches 11 bases. J was trimmed by 6 bases and V by 6 bases; bases with no gene match: 4. CDR1 DFQATT and CDR2 SNEGSKA come from the germline V gene (reference sequence). The CDR3 is 13 amino acids. Partial CDR3 DNA: TGCAGTGCATCCGGGACAGGGGGCAATGAG. Translated: CSASGTGGNE. Given in full, the CDR3 is CSASGTGGNEQFF.

This clone has a handful of counts. The read gets to within 3 residues of the CDR3 end, and the germline J gene fills in the rest. The chain employs TRBV30 and TRBJ1-2; 12 bases are a match to TRBD1. Germline lookup yields CDR1 GTSNPN and CDR2 SVGIG (reference sequence). The CDR3 sequence is 15 residues long. Partial CDR3 DNA: TGTGCCTGGAGAACTCCGGGACAGGGGGCTCAAGGC. Translating it yields CAWRTPGQGAQG. Given in full, the CDR3 is CAWRTPGQGAQGYTF.

This clone was counted only a few times. The sample has other DNA sequences that encode this CDR3 too. CDR3 DNA, as far as it was read: TGTGCCAGCTCACCCGGGGGGGGCGGGAATCAGCCC. It specifies CASSPGGGGNQP. The whole CDR3 sequence is CASSPGGGGNQPQHF. The rearrangement links TRBV18 to TRBJ1-5, with D possibly matching TRBD1 (6 bases). The missing CDR3 end, 3 residues past where the read stops, is filled in from the germline J gene. The V and J ends lost 3 bases and 4 bases respectively, with 13 bases between them. This CDR3 has 15 amino acids. The germline V gene encodes CDR1 KGHSH and CDR2 LQKENI.

This clone appeared many times. The read stops 3 residues short of the end of the CDR3; the missing end is completed from the germline J gene. The V call is TRBV20-1, the J call TRBJ2-6; TRBD1 is a possible D gene (5 bases). The CDR3 totals 16 residues. The V gene lost 3 bases and the J gene lost 1 base, with 13 bases spanning the gap. Germline CDR1 and CDR2: DFQATT and SNEGSKA (reference sequence). The CDR3 reads CSASVDKESGANVLTF. The CDR3 DNA, read in part, is TGCAGTGCTAGTGTGGACAAGGAATCTGGGGCCAACGTC.

A remark on this clone: The read finishes 3 residues shy of the CDR3 end, and the germline J gene is used to complete it. This chain joins TRBV30 and TRBJ1-5; D is perhaps TRBD1 (5 bases). The CDR3 is 15 residues long. Trimming took 2 bases from V and 2 from J, leaving 13 bases between them. The germline V gene has CDR1 GTSNPN and CDR2 SVGIG (reference sequence). The sequenced CDR3 bases are TGTGCCTGGAGTCACCAGGGTCTCGGCAATCAGCCC. Its protein is CAWSHQGLGNQP. The whole CDR3 sequence is CAWSHQGLGNQPQHF.

This clone was counted ten times or more. The CDR3 end falls 3 residues outside the read, so it is completed with the germline J gene. The rearrangement links TRBV4-2 to TRBJ2-1; the D gene is possibly TRBD2 (7 bases). Germline V gene sequence: CDR1 LGHNA, CDR2 YNFKEQ. The V gene lost 4 bases and the J gene lost 0 bases, with 25 bases spanning the gap. This CDR3 is 20 amino acids long. The chain's CDR3 is CASSPQKPPGGPSSYNEQFF. The sequenced CDR3 bases are TGTGCCAGCAGCCCCCAAAAACCCCCGGGGGGCCCCAGCTCCTACAATGAG.

The table lists this clone with a few counts. The sequenced part of the CDR3 DNA is TGTGCCACTGATAGCTATGAG. This gives the protein CATDSYE. The full-length CDR3 reads as CATDSYEQFF. This chain uses TRBV30 with TRBJ2-1; D is unresolved. The read is 3 residues too short to cover the CDR3 end, so that end is filled in from the germline J gene. Trimming pared 8 bases from V and 8 bases from J, leaving 10 bases between. The CDR3 has 10 residues. Germline CDR1 is GTSNPN and CDR2 is SVGIG (reference sequence). The full variable domain, completed using reference TRBV30 and TRBJ2-1, is SQTIHQWPATLVQPVGSPLSLECTVEGTSNPNLYWYRQAAGRGLQLLFYSVGIGQISSEVPQNLSASRPQDRQFILSSKKLLLSDSGFYLCATDSYEQFFGPGTRLTVL.